Below, 5 T cell receptor beta chains from the same sample are listed, as sequenced in a study of technical replicates of blood from a few donors. Only in-frame clones appear in the TCRdb table, and some are missing; sequencing was by immunoSEQ multiplex PCR. The sample records approximately 75,000 clones, 70% to 90% being singletons. The sample comprised PBMCs. These receptor sequences come from a human donor in good health. Some clones in this sample may be carry-over from other donors' samples.

The V gene is TRBV30, the J gene TRBJ1-4, with D maybe TRBD1 (6 bases). The CDR3 runs to 16 residues. Germline assignment: CDR1 GTSNPN and CDR2 SVGIG (reference sequence). Trimming left V 2 bases short and J 3 bases short, with 16 bases between. The CDR3 DNA reads TGTGCCTGGAGTCGTGGGGGGGCGGGGGCTAATGAAAAACTGTTTTTT. Encoded protein: CAWSRGGAGANEKLFF.

This clone has a handful of counts. The chain uses TRBV6-1 and TRBJ2-7, with D possibly TRBD1 on 6 matching bases. V was pared by 3 bases and J by 4 bases, with 16 bases between. Germline V CDR1 and CDR2: MNHNS, SASEGT. This CDR3 is built from 15 residues. The CDR3 DNA follows: TGTGCCAGCAGTGACAATCCAGGGGCTTTGTACGAGCAGTACTTC. Translating it yields CASSDNPGALYEQYF.

The chain employs TRBV6-5 and TRBJ2-5; TRBD2 matches at 9 bases. The CDR3 totals 15 residues. Germline CDR1 and CDR2: MNHEY and SVGAGI. V shed 8 bases, J shed 5 bases, and the junction held 12 bases outside the gene matches. CDR3 amino acids: CASGLGSGRRETQYF. CDR3 sequence (DNA): TGTGCCAGCGGATTAGGGAGCGGGAGGCGGGAGACCCAGTACTTC.

This rearrangement joins TRBV9 to TRBJ1-1; 11 nucleotides match TRBD1. This CDR3 region has 14 residues. Losses at the gene ends were 4 bases for V and 7 bases for J; bases not matched to a gene: 6. Germline assignment: CDR1 SGDLS and CDR2 YYNGEE. The CDR3 loop is CASSPRTGGFEAFF. The CDR3 DNA follows: TGTGCCAGCAGCCCCCGGACAGGGGGCTTTGAAGCTTTCTTT.

The chain has TRBV4-3 and TRBJ2-7, with D perhaps TRBD1 (6 bases). V was pared by 4 bases and J by 1 base, with 14 bases between. The CDR3 is made up of 15 amino acids. Looked up from germline, CDR1 is LGHNA and CDR2 is YSLEER. The CDR3 DNA reads as TGCGCCAGCAGCCCCTCGGAAACAGGGTCCTACGAGCAGTACTTC. It encodes CASSPSETGSYEQYF.